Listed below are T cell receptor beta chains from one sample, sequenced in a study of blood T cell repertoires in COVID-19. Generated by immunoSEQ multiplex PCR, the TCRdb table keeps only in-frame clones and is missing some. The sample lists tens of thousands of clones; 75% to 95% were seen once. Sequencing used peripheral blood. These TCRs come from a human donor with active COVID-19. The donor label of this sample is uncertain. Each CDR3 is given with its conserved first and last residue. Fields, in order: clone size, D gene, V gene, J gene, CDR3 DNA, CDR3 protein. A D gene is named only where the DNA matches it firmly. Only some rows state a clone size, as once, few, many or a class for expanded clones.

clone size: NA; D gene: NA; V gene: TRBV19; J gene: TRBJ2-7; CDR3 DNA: TGTGCCAGTAGCATCAGGGGAACCGGGGCAACCTACGAGCAGTACTTC; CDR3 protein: CASSIRGTGATYEQYF
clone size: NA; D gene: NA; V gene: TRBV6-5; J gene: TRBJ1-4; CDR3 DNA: TGTGCCAGCAGTTATGGGAGGGGACGGGCGGGAAAACTGTTTTTT; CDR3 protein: CASSYGRGRAGKLFF
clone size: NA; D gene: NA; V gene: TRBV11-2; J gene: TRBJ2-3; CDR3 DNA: TGTGCCAGCAGACCCGGACAGCCCACAGATACGCAGTATTTT; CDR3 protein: CASRPGQPTDTQYF
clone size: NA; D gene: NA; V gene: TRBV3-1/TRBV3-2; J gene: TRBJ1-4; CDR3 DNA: TGTGCCAGCAGCCAAGTACGACGTGGTGGACTCTTAAATAATGAAAAACTGTTTTTT; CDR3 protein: CASSQVRRGGLLNNEKLFF
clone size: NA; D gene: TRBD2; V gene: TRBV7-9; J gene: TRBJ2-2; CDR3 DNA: TGTGCCAGCAGCCCAATCCTGGCGGGAGGGTACACCGGGGAGCTGTTTTTT; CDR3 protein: CASSPILAGGYTGELFF
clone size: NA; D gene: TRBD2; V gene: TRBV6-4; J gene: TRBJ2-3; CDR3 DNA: TGTGCCAGCAGTGCTAGCGGGAGCACAGATACGCAGTATTTT; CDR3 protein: CASSASGSTDTQYF
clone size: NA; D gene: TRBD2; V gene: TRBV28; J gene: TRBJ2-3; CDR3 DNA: TGTGCCAGCAGTTCCCCTCTAGGCCTAGCGGATACAGATACGCAGTATTTT; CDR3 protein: CASSSPLGLADTDTQYF
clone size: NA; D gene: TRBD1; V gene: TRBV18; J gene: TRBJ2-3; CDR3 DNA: TGTGCCAGCTCACCACGGGACAGGGACCCGGGAACGCAGTATTTT; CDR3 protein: CASSPRDRDPGTQYF
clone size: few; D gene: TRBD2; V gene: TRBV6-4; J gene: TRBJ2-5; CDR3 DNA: TGTGCCAGCAGTGTTCAAGCGGGGGACCAAGAGACCCAGTACTTC; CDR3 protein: CASSVQAGDQETQYF
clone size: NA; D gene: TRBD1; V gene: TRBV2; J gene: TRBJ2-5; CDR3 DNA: TGTGCCAGCAGTGTGGGGACAGGGGGTGGGCAAGAGACCCAGTACTTC; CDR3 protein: CASSVGTGGGQETQYF
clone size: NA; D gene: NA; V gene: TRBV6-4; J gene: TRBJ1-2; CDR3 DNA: TGTGCCAGCAGTGACCCCAGGGGTGGCTACACCTTC; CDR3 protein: CASSDPRGGYTF
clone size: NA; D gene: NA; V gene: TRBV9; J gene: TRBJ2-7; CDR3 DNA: TGTGCCAGCAGCGTAGACTTGTCCTACGAGCAGTACTTC; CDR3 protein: CASSVDLSYEQYF
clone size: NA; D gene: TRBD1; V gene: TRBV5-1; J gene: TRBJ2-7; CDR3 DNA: TGCGCCAGCAGCCGGGACAGGGGGTACGAGCAGTACTTC; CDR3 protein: CASSRDRGYEQYF
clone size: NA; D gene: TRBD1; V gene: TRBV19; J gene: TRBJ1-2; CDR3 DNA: TGTGCCAGTAGTCCCCGACAGGGAAACTATGGCTACACCTTC; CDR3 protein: CASSPRQGNYGYTF
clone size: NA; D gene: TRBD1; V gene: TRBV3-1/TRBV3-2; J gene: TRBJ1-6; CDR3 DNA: TGTGCCAGCAGCCAAGGCACAGGGGGTTCACCCCTCCACTTT; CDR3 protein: CASSQGTGGSPLHF
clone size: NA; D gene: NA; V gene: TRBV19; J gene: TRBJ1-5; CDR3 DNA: TGTGCCAGTAGTTCGAGGATCGATCAGCCCCAGCATTTT; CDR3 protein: CASSSRIDQPQHF
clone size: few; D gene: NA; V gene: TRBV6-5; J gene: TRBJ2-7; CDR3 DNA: TGTGCCAGCAGCCTAGACGGCTACGAGCAGTACTTC; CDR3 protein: CASSLDGYEQYF
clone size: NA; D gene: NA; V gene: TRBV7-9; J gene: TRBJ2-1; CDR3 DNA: TGTGCCAGCACCCCACCGGGGACTGCATACTACAATGAGCAGTTCTTC; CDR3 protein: CASTPPGTAYYNEQFF
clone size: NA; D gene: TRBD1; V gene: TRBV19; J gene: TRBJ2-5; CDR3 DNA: TGTGCCACAAGACAGGGGGTCCAAGAGACCCAGTACTTC; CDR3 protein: CATRQGVQETQYF
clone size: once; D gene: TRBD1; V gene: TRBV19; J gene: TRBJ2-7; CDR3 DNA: TGTGCCAGTATGTCGGGGACAGGGGGCTCCTACGAGCAGTACTTC; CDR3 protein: CASMSGTGGSYEQYF